The next 17 T cell receptor beta chains were all read from a single sample in a study of cytomegalovirus exposure and HLA in healthy donors. Vbeta (60) and Jbeta (13) primers were used in the PCR. Libraries were prepared by immunoSEQ multiplex PCR; TCRdb keeps only in-frame clonotypes and omits some of them. The table shows 80,000 to 95,000 clones, with about 60% occurring only once. Sample: PBMCs. All receptors come from a woman younger than 45 in good health and CMV-seronegative.

The chain has TRBV5-5 and TRBJ2-7; 9 bases fit TRBD1. CDR3 size: 14 residues. V shed 1 base, J shed 3 bases, and the junction held 2 bases outside the gene matches. Looked up from germline, CDR1 is SGHKS and CDR2 is YYEKEE (reference sequence). The CDR3 is CASSLLGQGYEQYF. The CDR3 region has the DNA TGTGCCAGCAGCTTGTTGGGACAGGGCTACGAGCAGTACTTC.

V and J are TRBV29-1 and TRBJ2-1, with 16 bases identical to TRBD2. Germline assignment: CDR1 SQVTM and CDR2 ANQGSEA. The CDR3 contains 15 residues. With 8 bases clipped from V and 9 bases from J, the junction kept 10 bases outside the gene matches. CDR3 DNA: TGCAGCACCGGGACTAGCGGGAGGGTACGCGGTGAGCAGTTCTTC. This codes for CSTGTSGRVRGEQFF.

The rearrangement links TRBV11-3 to TRBJ2-3, with 12 bases that match TRBD2. Germline lookup yields CDR1 SGHNT and CDR2 YENEEA. V dropped 1 base and J dropped 1; count of bases not matched to a gene: 0. There are 16 residues in the CDR3. The CDR3 DNA sequence: TGTGCCAGCAGCTTAGGACTAGCGGGAGGCACAGATACGCAGTATTTT. Translation gives CASSLGLAGGTDTQYF.

This clone showed up just a few times. This chain uses TRBV6-4 with TRBJ2-1, with D perhaps TRBD2 (6 bases). CDR1 is MRHNA, CDR2 SNTAGT, per germline. This CDR3 spans 15 amino acids. Trimming stripped 3 bases from V and 0 bases from J, with 9 bases between. In DNA, the CDR3 is TGTGCCAGCAGTGAGCGGGATAGCTCCTACAATGAGCAGTTCTTC. This gives the protein CASSERDSSYNEQFF.

J is TRBJ2-7 and V is TRBV7-9, with TRBD2 identical over 11 bases. The CDR3 consists of 16 residues. V trimming: 0 bases; J trimming: 4 bases; junction bases outside the gene matches: 5. Germline CDR1 reads SEHNR; CDR2 reads FQNEAQ (reference sequence). The CDR3 is CASSLAMASGRYEQYF. The CDR3 nucleotides are TGTGCCAGCAGCTTAGCAATGGCTAGCGGGAGGTACGAGCAGTACTTC.

V and J are TRBV2 and TRBJ2-5, with 9 bases lining up with TRBD1. Germline V lookup: CDR1 SNHLY, CDR2 FYNNEI. The J segment lost 5 bases and the V segment lost 4 bases, leaving 8 bases of the junction unmatched. The CDR3 runs 15 residues. CDR3 amino acids: CASSVNRGRGETQYF. CDR3 DNA: TGTGCCAGCAGTGTGAACAGGGGGCGCGGGGAGACCCAGTACTTC.

The chain employs TRBV5-1 and TRBJ1-2; a weak D match, TRBD1 (5 bases). V was clipped by 2 bases and J by 3 bases, with 11 bases between them. The CDR3 contains 14 residues. Germline CDR1 and CDR2: SGHRS and YFSETQ. The CDR3 DNA follows: TGCGCCAGCAGCTTAGGACCGGGGGACTATGGCTACACCTTC. Its translation is CASSLGPGDYGYTF.

This clone has only a few counts. The CDR3, as DNA: TGTGCCAGCAGCTTGGGTCCGCAGGGGGATGCTGAAGCTTTCTTT. Amino acids: CASSLGPQGDAEAFF. This chain uses TRBV5-4 with TRBJ1-1; 7 bases match TRBD1. Trimming took 0 bases from V and 6 from J; bases not matched to a gene: 8. Germline V gene sequence: CDR1 SGHNT, CDR2 YYREEE (reference sequence). The CDR3 contains 15 residues.

CDR3 in amino acids: CASSLEGLAGDISTDTQYF. The CDR3 DNA follows: TGTGCCAGCAGCTTAGAGGGACTAGCGGGAGATATAAGCACAGATACGCAGTATTTT. The V call is TRBV11-3, the J call TRBJ2-3; 14 bases align to TRBD2. J was trimmed by 0 bases and V by 0 bases; bases with no gene match: 5. The CDR3 spans 19 residues. The germline CDR1 and CDR2 sequences are SGHNT and YENEEA.

V usage is TRBV6-6 and J usage is TRBJ1-5; 8 bases match TRBD1. V trimming: 6 bases; J trimming: 6 bases; junction bases outside the gene matches: 7. CDR3 size: 14 residues. Germline CDR1 is MNHNY and CDR2 is SVGAGI (reference sequence). The CDR3 bases are TGTGCCAGCAGGTACGGACAGGGCGGTCAGCCCCAGCATTTT. It encodes CASRYGQGGQPQHF.

The genes are TRBV30 and TRBJ2-7; possible D gene TRBD1, 6 bases. The CDR3 totals 16 residues. The V end lost 0 bases, the J end lost 4 bases, and 19 bases lay between the germline ends. The germline CDR1 and CDR2 sequences are GTSNPN and SVGIG (reference sequence). Here the CDR3 reads CAWSVGRGSIQYEQYF. For the CDR3, the DNA is TGTGCCTGGAGTGTGGGTAGGGGGAGTATACAGTACGAGCAGTACTTC. The complete variable domain, with remaining parts taken from reference TRBV30 and TRBJ2-7, reads SQTIHQWPATLVQPVGSPLSLECTVEGTSNPNLYWYRQAAGRGLQLLFYSVGIGQISSEVPQNLSASRPQDRQFILSSKKLLLSDSGFYLCAWSVGRGSIQYEQYFGPGTRLTVT.

The J gene is TRBJ1-6, the V gene TRBV6-6; tentative D call: TRBD1 (5 bases). Germline lookup yields CDR1 MNHNY and CDR2 SVGAGI (reference sequence). The CDR3 loop spans 16 amino acids. The V end lost 6 bases, the J end lost 1 base, and 13 bases lay between the germline ends. CDR3 amino acids: CASSPGPGSYNSPLHF. In DNA, the CDR3 is TGTGCCAGCAGCCCGGGTCCAGGGTCCTATAATTCACCCCTCCACTTT.

CDR3 DNA: TGCGCCAGCTCGAGGGGTCAGGGGTCATCACCCCTCCACTTT. Its protein is CASSRGQGSSPLHF. The chain combines TRBV5-1 with TRBJ1-6; possibly TRBD1 for D (6 bases). Germline loops: CDR1 SGHRS, CDR2 YFSETQ. V was trimmed by 7 bases and J by 10 bases, leaving 18 bases between them. This CDR3 is 14 amino acids long.

This sequence joins TRBV11-1 and TRBJ1-1; a weak D match, TRBD1 (6 bases). The CDR3 covers 13 residues. Trimming removed 2 bases at V and 6 bases at J, with 10 bases between. Germline V gives CDR1 SGHAT, CDR2 FQDESV (reference sequence). The CDR3 region has the DNA TGTGCCAGCAGCTTAAGAAAGGGGGCTGAAGCTTTCTTT. This codes for CASSLRKGAEAFF.

The chain is built from TRBV10-3 and TRBJ2-7, with D possibly TRBD1 on 5 matching bases. This CDR3 has 13 amino acids. V shed 4 bases and J shed 0 bases, with 7 bases lying between them. CDR1 ENHRY and CDR2 SYGVKD come from the germline V gene. The CDR3 bases are TGTGCCATCAGTGGGCAGGGCTCCTACGAGCAGTACTTC. This translates into CAISGQGSYEQYF.

The gene calls are TRBV7-2 and TRBJ1-2, with a weak D call TRBD1 (5 bases). This CDR3 is 14 amino acids long. Germline lookup yields CDR1 SGHTA and CDR2 FQGNSA. V was shortened by 1 base and J by 3 bases, with 9 bases between the two germline ends. The DNA of the CDR3 is TGTGCCAGCAGCTTAGATGGAGGGGACTATGGCTACACCTTC. Translating gives CASSLDGGDYGYTF.

The V and J genes are TRBV5-1 and TRBJ2-5; 7 nucleotides align to TRBD2. Germline V gives CDR1 SGHRS, CDR2 YFSETQ. The CDR3 has 15 amino acids. After removal of 3 bases from V and 2 bases from J, the junction contained 7 bases not matched to a gene. CDR3 sequence (DNA): TGCGCCAGCAGCTGGGGAGGGTCAGGACAAGAGACCCAGTACTTC. Protein product: CASSWGGSGQETQYF.